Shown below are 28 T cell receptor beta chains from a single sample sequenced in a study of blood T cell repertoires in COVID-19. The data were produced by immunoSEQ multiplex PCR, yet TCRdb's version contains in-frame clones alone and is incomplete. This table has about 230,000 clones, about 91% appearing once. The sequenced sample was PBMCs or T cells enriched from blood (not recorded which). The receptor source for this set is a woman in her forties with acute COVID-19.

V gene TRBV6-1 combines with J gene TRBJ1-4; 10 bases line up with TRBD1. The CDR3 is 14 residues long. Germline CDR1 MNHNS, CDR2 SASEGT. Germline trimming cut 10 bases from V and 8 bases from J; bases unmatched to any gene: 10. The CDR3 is CATAIPGQGEKLFF. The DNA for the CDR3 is TGTGCCACGGCGATCCCGGGACAGGGGGAAAAACTGTTTTTT.

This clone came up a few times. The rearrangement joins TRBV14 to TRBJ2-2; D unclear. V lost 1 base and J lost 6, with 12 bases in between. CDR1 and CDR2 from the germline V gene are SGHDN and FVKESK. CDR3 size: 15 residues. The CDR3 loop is CASSQVAAVPGELFF. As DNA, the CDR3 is TGTGCCAGCAGCCAAGTTGCGGCTGTCCCCGGGGAGCTGTTTTTT.

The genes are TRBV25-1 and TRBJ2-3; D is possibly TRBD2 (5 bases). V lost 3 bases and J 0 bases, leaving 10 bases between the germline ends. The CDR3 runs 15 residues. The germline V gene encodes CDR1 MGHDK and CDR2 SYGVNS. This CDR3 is CASSEVASSTDTQYF. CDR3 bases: TGTGCCAGCAGTGAGGTAGCGTCCAGCACAGATACGCAGTATTTT.

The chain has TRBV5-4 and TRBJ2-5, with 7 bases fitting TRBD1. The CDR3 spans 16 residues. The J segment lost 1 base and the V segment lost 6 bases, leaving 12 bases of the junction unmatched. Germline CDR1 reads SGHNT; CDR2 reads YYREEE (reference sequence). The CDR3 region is CASKVGTAMAQETQYF. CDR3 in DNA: TGTGCCAGCAAGGTTGGGACAGCGATGGCCCAAGAGACCCAGTACTTC.

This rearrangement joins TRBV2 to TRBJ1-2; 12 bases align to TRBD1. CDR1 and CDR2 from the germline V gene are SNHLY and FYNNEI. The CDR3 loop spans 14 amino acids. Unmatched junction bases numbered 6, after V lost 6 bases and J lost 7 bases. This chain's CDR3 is CASRGDRGRGGYTF. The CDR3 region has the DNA TGTGCCAGCAGGGGGGACAGGGGGCGAGGTGGCTACACCTTC.

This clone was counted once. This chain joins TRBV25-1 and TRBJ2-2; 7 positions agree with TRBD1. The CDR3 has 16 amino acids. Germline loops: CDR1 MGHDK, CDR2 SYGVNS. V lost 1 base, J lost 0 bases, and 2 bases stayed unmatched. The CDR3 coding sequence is TGTGCCAGCAGTGAATCCAGGGGGACGAACACCGGGGAGCTGTTTTTT. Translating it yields CASSESRGTNTGELFF. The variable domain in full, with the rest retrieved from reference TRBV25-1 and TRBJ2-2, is EADIYQTPRYLVIGTGKKITLECSQTMGHDKMYWYQQDPGMELHLIHYSYGVNSTEKGDLSSESTVSRIRTEHFPLTLESARPSHTSQYLCASSESRGTNTGELFFGEGSRLTVL.

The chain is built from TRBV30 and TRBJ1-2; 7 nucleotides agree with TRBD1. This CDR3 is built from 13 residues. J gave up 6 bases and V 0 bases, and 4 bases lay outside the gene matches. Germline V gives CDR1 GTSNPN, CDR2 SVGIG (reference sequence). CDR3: CAWSVRTGDGYTF. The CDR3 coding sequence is TGTGCCTGGAGTGTACGTACAGGGGATGGCTACACCTTC.

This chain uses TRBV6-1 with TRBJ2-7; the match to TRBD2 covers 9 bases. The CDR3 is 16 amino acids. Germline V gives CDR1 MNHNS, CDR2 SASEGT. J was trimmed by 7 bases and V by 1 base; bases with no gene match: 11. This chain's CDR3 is CASSEGVRLAAREQYV. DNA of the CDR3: TGTGCCAGCAGTGAAGGGGTAAGACTAGCGGCTCGGGAGCAGTACGTC.

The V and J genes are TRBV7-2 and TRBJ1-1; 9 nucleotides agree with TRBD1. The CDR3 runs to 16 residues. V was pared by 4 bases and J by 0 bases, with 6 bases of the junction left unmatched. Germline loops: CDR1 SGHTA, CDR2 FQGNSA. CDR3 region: CASSSRTGVMNTEAFF. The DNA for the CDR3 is TGTGCCAGCAGCTCAAGGACAGGGGTAATGAACACTGAAGCTTTCTTT.

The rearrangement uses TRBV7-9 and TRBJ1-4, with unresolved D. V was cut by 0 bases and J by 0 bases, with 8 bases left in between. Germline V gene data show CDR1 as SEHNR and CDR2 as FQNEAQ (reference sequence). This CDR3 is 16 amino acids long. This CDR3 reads CASSLALAATNEKLFF. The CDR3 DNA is TGTGCCAGCAGCTTAGCTTTAGCCGCAACTAATGAAAAACTGTTTTTT.

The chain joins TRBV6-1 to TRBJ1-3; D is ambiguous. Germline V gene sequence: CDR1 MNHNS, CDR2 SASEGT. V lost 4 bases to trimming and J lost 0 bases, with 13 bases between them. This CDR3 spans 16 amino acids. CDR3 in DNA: TGTGCCAGCAGTGGGCCTCGCGGGATCTCTGGAAACACCATATATTTT. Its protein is CASSGPRGISGNTIYF.

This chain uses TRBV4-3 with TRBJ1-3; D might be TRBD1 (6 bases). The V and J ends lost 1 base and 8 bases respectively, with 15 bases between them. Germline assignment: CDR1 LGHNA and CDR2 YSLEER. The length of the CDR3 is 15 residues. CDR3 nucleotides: TGCGCCAGCAGCCAAGCGACAGGTTCCCGAGACACCATATATTTT. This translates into CASSQATGSRDTIYF.

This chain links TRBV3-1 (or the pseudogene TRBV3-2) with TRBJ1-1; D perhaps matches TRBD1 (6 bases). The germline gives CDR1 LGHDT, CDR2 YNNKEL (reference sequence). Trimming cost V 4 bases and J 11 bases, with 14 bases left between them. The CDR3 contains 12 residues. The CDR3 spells CASSPLPGQAFF. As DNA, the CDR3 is TGTGCCAGCAGCCCCTTGCCTGGACAGGCTTTCTTT.

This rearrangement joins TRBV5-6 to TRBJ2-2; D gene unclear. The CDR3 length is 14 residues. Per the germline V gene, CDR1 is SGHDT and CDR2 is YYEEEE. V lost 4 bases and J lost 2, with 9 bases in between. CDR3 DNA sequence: TGTGCCAGCAGCCGGTGGAGAAACACCGGGGAGCTGTTTTTT. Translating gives CASSRWRNTGELFF.

In nucleotides, the CDR3 is TGTGCCAGCACCCCAGCGGGAGCTAGCACAGATACGCAGTATTTT. Translation: CASTPAGASTDTQYF. This sequence joins TRBV28 and TRBJ2-3; 8 positions agree with TRBD2. CDR1 and CDR2 from the germline V gene are MDHEN and SYDVKM. Trimming removed 7 bases from V and 0 bases from J; junction bases left unmatched: 6. CDR3 length: 15 amino acids.

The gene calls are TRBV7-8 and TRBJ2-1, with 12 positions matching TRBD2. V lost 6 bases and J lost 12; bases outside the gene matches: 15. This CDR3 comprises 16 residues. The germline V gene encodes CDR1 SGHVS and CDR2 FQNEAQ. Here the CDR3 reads CASRPRVLAGGGGQFF. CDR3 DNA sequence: TGTGCCAGCAGACCAAGGGTACTAGCGGGAGGCGGGGGGCAGTTCTTC.

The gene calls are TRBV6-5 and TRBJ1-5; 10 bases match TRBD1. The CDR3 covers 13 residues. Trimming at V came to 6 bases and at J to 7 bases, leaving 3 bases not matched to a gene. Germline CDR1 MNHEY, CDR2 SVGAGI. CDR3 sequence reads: CASRRDRGQPQHF. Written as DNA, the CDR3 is TGTGCCAGCAGAAGGGACAGGGGACAGCCCCAGCATTTT.

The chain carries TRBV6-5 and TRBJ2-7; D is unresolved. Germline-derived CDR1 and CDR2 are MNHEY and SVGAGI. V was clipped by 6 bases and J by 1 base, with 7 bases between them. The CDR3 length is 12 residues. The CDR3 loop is CASSHGSYEQYV. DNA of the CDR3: TGTGCCAGCAGCCACGGTTCCTACGAGCAGTACGTC.

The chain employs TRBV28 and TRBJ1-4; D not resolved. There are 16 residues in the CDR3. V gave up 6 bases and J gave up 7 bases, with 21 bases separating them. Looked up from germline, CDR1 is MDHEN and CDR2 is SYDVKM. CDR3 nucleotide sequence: TGTGCCAGCAGGGGGAGGACCATCTTGTTGGGTGAAAAACTGTTTTTT. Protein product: CASRGRTILLGEKLFF. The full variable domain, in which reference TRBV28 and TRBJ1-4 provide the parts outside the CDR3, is DVKVTQSSRYLVKRTGEKVFLECVQDMDHENMFWYRQDPGLGLRLIYFSYDVKMKEKGDIPEGYSVSREKKERFSLILESASTNQTSMYLCASRGRTILLGEKLFFGSGTQLSVL.

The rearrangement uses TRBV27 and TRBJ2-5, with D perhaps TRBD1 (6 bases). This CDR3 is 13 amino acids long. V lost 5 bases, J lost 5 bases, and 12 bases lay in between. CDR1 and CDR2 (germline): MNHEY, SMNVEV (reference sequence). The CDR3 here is CASSGQPHETQYF. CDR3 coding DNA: TGTGCCAGCAGTGGACAGCCCCATGAGACCCAGTACTTC.

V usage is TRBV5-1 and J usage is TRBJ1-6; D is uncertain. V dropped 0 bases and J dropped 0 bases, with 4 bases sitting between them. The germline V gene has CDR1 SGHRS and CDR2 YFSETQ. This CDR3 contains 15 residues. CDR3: CASSLDSSYNSPLHF. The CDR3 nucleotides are TGCGCCAGCAGCTTGGATAGCTCCTATAATTCACCCCTCCACTTT.

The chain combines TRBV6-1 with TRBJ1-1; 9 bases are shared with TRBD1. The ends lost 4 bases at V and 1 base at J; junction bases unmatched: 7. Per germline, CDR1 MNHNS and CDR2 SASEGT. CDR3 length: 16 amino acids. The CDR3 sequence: CASSAQGTGSNTEAFF. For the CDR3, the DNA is TGTGCCAGCAGTGCCCAGGGGACAGGGTCGAACACTGAAGCTTTCTTT.

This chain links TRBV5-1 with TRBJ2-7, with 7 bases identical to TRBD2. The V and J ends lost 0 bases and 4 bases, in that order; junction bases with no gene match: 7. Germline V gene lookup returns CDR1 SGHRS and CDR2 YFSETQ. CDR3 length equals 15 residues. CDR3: CASSLATGEGYEQYF. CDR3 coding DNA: TGCGCCAGCAGCTTGGCTACGGGGGAGGGGTACGAGCAGTACTTC.

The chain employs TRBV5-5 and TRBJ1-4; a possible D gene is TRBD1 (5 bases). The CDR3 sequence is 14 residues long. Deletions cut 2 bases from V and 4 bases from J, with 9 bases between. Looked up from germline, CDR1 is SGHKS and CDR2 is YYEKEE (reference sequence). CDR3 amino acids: CASSFWGRNEKLFF. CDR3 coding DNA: TGTGCCAGCAGCTTTTGGGGCCGTAATGAAAAACTGTTTTTT.

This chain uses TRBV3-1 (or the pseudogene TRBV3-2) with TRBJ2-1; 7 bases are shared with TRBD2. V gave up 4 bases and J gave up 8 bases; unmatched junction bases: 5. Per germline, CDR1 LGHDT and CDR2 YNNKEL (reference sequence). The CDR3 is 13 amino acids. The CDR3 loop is CASSRGTIYEQFF. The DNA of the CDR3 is TGTGCCAGCAGCCGAGGGACTATCTATGAGCAGTTCTTC.

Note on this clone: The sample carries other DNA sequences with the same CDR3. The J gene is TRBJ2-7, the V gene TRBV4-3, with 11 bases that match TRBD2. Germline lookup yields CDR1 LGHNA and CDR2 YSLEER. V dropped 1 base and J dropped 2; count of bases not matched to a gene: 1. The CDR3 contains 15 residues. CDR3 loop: CASSQGLAGPYEQYV. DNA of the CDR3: TGCGCCAGCAGCCAAGGACTAGCGGGACCCTACGAGCAGTACGTC.

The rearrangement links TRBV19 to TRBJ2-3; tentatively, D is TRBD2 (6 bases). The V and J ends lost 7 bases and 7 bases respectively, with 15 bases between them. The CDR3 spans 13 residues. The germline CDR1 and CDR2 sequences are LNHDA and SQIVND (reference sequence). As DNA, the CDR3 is TGTGCCAGTACTCCAGAACGGGGGAATACGCAGTATTTT. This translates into CASTPERGNTQYF.

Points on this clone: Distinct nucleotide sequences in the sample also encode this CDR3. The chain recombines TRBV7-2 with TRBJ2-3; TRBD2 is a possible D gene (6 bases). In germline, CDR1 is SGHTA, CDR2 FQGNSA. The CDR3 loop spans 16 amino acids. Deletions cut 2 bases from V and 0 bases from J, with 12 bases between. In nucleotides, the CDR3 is TGTGCCAGCAGCTTATTAGGCGGGGATAGCACAGATACGCAGTATTTT. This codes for CASSLLGGDSTDTQYF.